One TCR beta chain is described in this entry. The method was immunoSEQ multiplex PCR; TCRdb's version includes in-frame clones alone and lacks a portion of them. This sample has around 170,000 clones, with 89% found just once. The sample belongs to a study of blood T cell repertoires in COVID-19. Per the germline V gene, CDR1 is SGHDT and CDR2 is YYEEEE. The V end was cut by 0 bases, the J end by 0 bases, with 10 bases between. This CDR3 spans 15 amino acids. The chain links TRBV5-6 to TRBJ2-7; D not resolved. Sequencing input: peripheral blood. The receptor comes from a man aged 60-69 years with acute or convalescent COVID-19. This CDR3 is CASSLVTQSSYEQYF. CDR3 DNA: TGTGCCAGCAGCTTGGTGACTCAGAGCTCCTACGAGCAGTACTTC.